This note documents a single T cell receptor (beta chain) sequence. Trimming removed 4 bases from V and 1 base from J, with 11 bases in between. The CDR3 has 15 residues. The germline CDR1 and CDR2 sequences are SQVTM and ANQGSEA. This sample is drawn from a study of blood T cells in healthy people across ages. The authors ran a second PCR of 7 to 11 cycles using a sample-barcoded 5' primer and a J-beta primer mix. Carrying 12 random nucleotides, a template-switch adaptor labeled each individual cDNA molecule. TCRdb processed the 5' RACE reads anew with MiXCR; each CDR3 protein has one entry. This table holds 800,000 to 1,300,000 distinct CDR3 sequences, 20% to 25% found once. This sample was shared with a second study, whose subject was T cells of mothers and their children.

This TCR was sampled from a girl aged 2 to 9 in good health. The sample taken for sequencing was blood. The chain couples TRBV29-1 to TRBJ2-6, with D perhaps TRBD2 (6 bases). Here the CDR3 reads CSVGGGVSGANVLTF. CDR3 in DNA: TGCAGCGTTGGGGGCGGGGTATCTGGGGCCAACGTCCTGACTTTC.